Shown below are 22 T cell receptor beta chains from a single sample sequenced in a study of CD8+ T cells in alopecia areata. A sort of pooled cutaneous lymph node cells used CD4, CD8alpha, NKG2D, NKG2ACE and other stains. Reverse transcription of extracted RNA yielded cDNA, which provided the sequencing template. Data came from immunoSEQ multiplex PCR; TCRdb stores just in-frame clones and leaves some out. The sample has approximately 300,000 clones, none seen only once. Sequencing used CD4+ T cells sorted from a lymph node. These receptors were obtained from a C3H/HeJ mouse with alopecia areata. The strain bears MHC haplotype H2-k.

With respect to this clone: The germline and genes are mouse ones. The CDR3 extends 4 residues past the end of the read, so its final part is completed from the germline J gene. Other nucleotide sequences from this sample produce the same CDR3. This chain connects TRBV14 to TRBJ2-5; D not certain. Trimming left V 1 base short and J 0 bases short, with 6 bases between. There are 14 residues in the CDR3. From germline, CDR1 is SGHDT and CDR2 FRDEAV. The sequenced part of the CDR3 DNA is TGTGCCAGCAGTTTCCCAATTAACCAAGAC. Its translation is CASSFPINQD. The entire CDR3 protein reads CASSFPINQDTQYF.

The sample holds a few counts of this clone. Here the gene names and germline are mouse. Partial CDR3 DNA: TGTGCCAGCAGCCACCGGGACAGATCCTAT. Translated, it gives CASSHRDRSY. The entire CDR3 protein is CASSHRDRSYEQYF. The V call is TRBV5, the J call TRBJ2-7; 7 positions agree with TRBD1. The read ends 4 residues shy of where the CDR3 ends; the end is completed using the germline J gene. The length of the CDR3 is 14 residues. Trimming at V came to 3 bases and at J to 1 base, leaving 3 bases not matched to a gene. CDR1 and CDR2 from the germline V gene are LGHNA and YNLKQL (reference sequence).

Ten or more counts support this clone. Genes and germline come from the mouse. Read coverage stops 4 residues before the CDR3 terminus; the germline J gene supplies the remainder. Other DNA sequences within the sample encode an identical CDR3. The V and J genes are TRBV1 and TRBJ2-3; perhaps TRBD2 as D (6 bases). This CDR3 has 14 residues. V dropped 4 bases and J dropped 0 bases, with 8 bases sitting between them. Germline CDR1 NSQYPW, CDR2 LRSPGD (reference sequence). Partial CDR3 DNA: TGCACCTGCAGTGGTGGGGGTAGTGCAGAA. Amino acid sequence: CTCSGGGSAE. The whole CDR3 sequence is CTCSGGGSAETLYF.

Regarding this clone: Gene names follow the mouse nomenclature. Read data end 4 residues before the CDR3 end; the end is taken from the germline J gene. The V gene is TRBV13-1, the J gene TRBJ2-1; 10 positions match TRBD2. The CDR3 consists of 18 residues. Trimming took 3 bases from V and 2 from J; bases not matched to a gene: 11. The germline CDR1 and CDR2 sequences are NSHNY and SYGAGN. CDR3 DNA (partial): TGTGCCAGCAGTGCCCAAACTGGGACTGGGGCTTACTATGCT. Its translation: CASSAQTGTGAYYA. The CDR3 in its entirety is CASSAQTGTGAYYAEQFF.

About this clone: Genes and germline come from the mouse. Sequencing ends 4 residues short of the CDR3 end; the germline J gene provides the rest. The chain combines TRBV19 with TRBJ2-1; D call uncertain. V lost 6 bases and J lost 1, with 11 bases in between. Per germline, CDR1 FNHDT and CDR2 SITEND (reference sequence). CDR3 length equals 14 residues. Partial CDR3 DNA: TGTGCCAGCACCCGAACAACAAACTATGCT. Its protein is CASTRTTNYA. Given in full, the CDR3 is CASTRTTNYAEQFF.

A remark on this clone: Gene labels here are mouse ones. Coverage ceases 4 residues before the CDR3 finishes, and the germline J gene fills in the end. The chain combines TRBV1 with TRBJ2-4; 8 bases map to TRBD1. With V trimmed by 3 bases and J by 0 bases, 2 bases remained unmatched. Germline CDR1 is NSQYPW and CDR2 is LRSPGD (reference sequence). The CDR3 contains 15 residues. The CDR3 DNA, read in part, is TGCACCTGCAGTGCGACAGGGGAAAGTCAAAAC. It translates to CTCSATGESQN. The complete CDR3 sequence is CTCSATGESQNTLYF.

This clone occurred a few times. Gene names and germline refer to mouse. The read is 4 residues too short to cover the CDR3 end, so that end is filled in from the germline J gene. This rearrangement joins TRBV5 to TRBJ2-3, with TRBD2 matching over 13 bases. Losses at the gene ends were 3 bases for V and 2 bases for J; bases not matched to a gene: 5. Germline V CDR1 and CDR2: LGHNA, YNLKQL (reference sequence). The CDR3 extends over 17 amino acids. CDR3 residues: CASSHLDWGGDAETLYF. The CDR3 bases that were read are TGTGCCAGCAGCCACCTGGACTGGGGGGGCGATGCAGAA.

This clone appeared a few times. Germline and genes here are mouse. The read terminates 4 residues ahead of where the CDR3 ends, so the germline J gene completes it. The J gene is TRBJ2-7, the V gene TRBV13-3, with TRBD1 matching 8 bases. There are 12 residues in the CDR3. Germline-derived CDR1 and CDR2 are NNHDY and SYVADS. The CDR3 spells CASRDREYEQYF. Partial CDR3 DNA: TGTGCCAGCAGGGACAGGGAATAT.

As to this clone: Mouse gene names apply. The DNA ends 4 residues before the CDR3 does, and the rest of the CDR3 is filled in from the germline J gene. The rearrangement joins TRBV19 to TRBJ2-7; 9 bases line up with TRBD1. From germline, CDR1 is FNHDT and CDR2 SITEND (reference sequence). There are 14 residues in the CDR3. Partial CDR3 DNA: TGTGCCAGCAGTCACGGGACAGGGTATGAT. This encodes CASSHGTGYD. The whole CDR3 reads CASSHGTGYDEQYF.

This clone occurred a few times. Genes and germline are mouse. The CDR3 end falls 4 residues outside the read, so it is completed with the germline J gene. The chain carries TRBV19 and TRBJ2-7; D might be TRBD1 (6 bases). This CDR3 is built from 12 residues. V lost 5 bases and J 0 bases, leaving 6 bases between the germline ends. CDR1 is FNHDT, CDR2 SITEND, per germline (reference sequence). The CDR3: CASRQGSYEQYF. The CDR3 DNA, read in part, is TGTGCCAGCAGACAGGGCTCCTAT.

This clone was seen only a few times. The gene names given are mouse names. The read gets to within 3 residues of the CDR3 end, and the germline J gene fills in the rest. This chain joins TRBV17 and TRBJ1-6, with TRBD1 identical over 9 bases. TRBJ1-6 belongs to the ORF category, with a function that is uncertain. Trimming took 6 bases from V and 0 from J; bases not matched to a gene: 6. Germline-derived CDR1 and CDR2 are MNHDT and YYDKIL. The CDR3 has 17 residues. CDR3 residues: CASSRNRGPSYNSPLYF. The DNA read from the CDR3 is TGTGCTAGCAGCCGGAACAGGGGGCCTTCCTATAATTCGCCC.

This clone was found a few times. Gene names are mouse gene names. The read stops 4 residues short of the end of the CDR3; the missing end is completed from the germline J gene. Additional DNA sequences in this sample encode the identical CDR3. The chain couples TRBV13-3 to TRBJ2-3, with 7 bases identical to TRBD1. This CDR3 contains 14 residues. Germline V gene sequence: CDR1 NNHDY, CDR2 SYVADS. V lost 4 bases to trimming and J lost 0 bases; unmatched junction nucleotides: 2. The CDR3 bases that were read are TGTGCCAGCAGTAGGACAGGTAGTGCAGAA. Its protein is CASSRTGSAE. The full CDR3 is CASSRTGSAETLYF.

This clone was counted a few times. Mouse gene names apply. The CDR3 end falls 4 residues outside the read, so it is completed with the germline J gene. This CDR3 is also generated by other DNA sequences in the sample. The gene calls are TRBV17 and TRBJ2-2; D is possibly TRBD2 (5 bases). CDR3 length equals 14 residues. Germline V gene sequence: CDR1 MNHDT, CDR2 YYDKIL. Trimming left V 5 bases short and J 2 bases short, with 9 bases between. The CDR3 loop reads CASSRLGNTGQLYF. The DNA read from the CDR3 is TGTGCTAGCAGTCGGCTGGGTAACACCGGG.

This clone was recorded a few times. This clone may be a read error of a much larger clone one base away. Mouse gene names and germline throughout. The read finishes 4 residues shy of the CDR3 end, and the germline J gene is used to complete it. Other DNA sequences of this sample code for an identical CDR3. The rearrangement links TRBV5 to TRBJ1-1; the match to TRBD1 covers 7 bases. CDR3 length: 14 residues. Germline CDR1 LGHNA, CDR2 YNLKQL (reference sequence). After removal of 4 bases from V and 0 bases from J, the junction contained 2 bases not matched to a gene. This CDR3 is CASSPGTANTEVFF. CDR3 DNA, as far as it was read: TGTGCCAGCAGCCCAGGGACAGCAAACACA.

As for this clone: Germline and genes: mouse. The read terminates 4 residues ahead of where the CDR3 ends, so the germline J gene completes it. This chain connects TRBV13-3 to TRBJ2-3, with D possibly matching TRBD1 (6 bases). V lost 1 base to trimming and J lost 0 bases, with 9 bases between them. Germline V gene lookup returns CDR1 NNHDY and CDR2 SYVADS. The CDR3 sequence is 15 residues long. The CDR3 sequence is CASSDRTDSAETLYF. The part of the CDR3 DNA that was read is TGTGCCAGCAGTGATAGGACAGATAGTGCAGAA.

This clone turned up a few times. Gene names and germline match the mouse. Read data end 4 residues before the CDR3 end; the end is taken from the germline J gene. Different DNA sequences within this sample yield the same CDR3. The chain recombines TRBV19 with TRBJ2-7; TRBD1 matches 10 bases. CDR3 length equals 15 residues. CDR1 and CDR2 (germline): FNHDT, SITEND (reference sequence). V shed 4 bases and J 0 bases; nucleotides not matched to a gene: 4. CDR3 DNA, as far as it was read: TGTGCCAGCAGTCCTCGGACAGGGGGCTCCTAT. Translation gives CASSPRTGGSY. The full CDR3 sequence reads CASSPRTGGSYEQYF.

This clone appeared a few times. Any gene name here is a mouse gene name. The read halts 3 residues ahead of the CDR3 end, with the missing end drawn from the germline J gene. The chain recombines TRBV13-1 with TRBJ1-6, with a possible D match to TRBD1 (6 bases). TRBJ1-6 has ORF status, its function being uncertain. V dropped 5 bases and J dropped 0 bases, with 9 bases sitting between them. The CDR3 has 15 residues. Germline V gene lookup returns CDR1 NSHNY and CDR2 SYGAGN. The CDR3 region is CASSQGRSYNSPLYF. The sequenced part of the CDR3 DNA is TGTGCCAGCAGCCAGGGGCGTTCCTATAATTCGCCC.

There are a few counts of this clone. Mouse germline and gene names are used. The covered CDR3 bases are TGTGCCTGGAGGAATCGGGACTGGGGGCGGGCT. Protein sequence: CAWRNRDWGRA. The full CDR3 protein is CAWRNRDWGRAEQFF. This rearrangement joins TRBV31 to TRBJ2-1; 11 positions match TRBD2. The read falls 4 residues short of the CDR3 end, and the missing part is taken from the germline J gene. Germline V gives CDR1 GKSSPN, CDR2 SITVG. The CDR3 extends over 15 amino acids.

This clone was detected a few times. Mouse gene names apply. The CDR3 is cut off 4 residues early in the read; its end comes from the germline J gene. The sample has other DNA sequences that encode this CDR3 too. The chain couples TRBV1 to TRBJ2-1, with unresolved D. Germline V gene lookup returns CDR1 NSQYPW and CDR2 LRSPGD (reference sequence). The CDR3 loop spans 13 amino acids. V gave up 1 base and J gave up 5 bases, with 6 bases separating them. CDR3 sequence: CTCSAGQDAEQFF. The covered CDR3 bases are TGCACCTGCAGTGCAGGACAAGATGCT.

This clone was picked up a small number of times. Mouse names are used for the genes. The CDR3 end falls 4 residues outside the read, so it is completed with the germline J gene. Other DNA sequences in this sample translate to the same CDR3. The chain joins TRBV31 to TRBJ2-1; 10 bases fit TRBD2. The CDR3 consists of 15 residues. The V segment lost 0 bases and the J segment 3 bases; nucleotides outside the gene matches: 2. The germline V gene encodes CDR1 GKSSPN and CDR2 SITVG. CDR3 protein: CAWSLRTGGYAEQFF. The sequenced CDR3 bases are TGTGCCTGGAGTCTCCGGACTGGGGGCTATGCT.

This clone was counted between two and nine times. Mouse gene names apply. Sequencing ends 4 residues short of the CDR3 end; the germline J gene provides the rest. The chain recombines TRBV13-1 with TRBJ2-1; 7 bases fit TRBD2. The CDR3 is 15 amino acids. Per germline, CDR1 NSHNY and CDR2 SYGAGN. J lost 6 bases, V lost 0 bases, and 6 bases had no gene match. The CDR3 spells CASSDVWAGGAEQFF. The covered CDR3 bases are TGTGCCAGCAGTGATGTTTGGGCTGGGGGTGCT.

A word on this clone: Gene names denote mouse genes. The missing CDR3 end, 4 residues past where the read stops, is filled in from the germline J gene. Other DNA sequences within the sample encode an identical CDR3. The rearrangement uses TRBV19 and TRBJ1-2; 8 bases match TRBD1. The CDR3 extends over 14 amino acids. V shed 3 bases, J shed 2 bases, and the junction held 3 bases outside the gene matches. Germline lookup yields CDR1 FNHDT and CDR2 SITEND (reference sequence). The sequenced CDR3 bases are TGTGCCAGCAGTACGACAGGGGCGAACTCC. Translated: CASSTTGANS. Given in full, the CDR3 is CASSTTGANSDYTF.